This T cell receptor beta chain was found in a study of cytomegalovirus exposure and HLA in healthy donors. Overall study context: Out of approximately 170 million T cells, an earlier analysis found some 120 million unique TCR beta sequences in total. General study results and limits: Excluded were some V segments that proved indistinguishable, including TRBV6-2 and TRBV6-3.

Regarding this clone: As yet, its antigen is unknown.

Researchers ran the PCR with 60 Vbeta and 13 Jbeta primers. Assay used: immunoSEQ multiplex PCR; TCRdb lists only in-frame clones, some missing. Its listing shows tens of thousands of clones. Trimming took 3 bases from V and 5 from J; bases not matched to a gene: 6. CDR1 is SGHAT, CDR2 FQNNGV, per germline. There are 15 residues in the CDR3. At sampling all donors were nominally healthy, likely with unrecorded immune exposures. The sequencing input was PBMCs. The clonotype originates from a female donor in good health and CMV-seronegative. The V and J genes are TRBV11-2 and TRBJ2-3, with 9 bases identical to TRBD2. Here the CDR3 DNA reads TGTGCCAGCAGCTTCTTTGCGGGAGGGCTAGATACGCAGTATTTT. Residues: CASSFFAGGLDTQYF.